This TCR beta chain was sequenced in a study of a mutant IDH1 vaccine in newly diagnosed glioma. Study context: Patients began vaccination 4-6 weeks after radiotherapy alone, or with temozolomide cycles. At week 35 came visit V12, and visit V13 followed at week 47.

Worth noting for this clone: The antigen remains undetermined.

This CDR3 spans 13 amino acids. The germline V and J ends were trimmed by 4 bases and 3 bases, with 10 bases remaining between them. In germline, CDR1 is WNHNN, CDR2 SYGVQD (reference sequence). Sequenced by immunoSEQ multiplex PCR; TCRdb stores in-frame clones only, minus some. The table records fewer than 55,000 clones, roughly 79% of them present only once. Findings and caveats of the study: Patients showed vaccine-induced immune responses at a rate of approximately 93%.

Indicated time point: week 35, safety follow-up. All doses held 300 ug of mutant IDH1 20-mer peptide, with topical imiquimod. Across weeks 1, 3, 5, 7, 11, 15, 19 and 23, patients received a vaccination each time, eight in all. The material was PBMCs, obtained from a glioma patient whose treatment included an IDH1 peptide vaccine. The receptor comes from a woman aged 40 to 50 with glioma. Some clones in this sample may be carry-over from other donors' samples. The chain uses TRBV10-1 and TRBJ2-7; D is perhaps TRBD1 or TRBD2 (5 bases each). For the CDR3, the DNA is TGCGCCAGCAGTGCCGGGACGGACTACGAGCAGTACTTC. Protein sequence: CASSAGTDYEQYF.